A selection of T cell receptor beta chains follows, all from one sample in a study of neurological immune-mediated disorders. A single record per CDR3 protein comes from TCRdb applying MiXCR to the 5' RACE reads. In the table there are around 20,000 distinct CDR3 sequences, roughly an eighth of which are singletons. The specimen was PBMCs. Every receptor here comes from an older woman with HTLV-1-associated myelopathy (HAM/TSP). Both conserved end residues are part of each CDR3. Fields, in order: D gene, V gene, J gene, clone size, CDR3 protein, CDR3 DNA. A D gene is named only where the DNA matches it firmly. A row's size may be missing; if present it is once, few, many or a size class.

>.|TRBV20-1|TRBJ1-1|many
CSASPGVTEAFF
TGCAGTGCTTCACCAGGGGTGACTGAAGCTTTCTTT
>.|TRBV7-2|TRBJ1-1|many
CASSLRGREGRVFF
TGTGCCAGCAGCTTACGGGGGCGGGAGGGGCGGGTTTTCTTT
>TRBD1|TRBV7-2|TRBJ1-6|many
CASSQRQGRGIDSPLHF
TGTGCCAGCAGCCAAAGACAGGGACGAGGTATTGATTCACCCCTCCACTTT
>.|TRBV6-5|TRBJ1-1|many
CASSYQGLNTEAFF
TGTGCCAGCAGTTACCAGGGATTGAACACTGAAGCTTTCTTT
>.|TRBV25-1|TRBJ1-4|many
CASSNFRDLNEKLFF
TGTGCCAGCAGTAACTTCCGGGACCTTAATGAAAAACTGTTTTTT
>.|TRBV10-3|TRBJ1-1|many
CAISEPRQATEAFF
TGTGCCATCAGTGAGCCGCGCCAAGCCACTGAAGCTTTCTTT
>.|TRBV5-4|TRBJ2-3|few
CASSPEPGETDTQYF
TGTGCCAGCAGCCCCGAGCCGGGAGAGACAGATACGCAGTATTTT
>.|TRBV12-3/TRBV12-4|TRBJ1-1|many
CASTLTGNTEAFF
TGTGCCAGCACTCTGACAGGGAACACTGAAGCTTTCTTT
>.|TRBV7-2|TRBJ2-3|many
CASSFGGEGTDTQYF
TGTGCCAGCAGCTTCGGAGGGGAAGGCACAGATACGCAGTATTTT
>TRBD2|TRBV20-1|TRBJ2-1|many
CSARDGGGGSSYNEQFF
TGCAGTGCTAGAGATGGCGGGGGGGGGAGCTCCTACAATGAGCAGTTCTTC
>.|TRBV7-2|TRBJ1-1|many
CASSLGTRVLRGNTEAFF
TGTGCCAGCAGCTTAGGGACAAGGGTCCTAAGGGGTAACACTGAAGCTTTCTTT
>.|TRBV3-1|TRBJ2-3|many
CASSQDQGGGMGTDTQYF
TGTGCCAGCAGCCAAGATCAGGGAGGGGGAATGGGCACAGATACGCAGTATTTT
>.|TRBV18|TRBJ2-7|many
CASSQGQTYEQYF
TGTGCCAGCTCACAGGGACAAACCTACGAGCAGTACTTC
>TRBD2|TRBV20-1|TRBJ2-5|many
CSAREPSGRGETQYF
TGCAGTGCTAGAGAACCCAGCGGGAGGGGTGAGACCCAGTACTTC
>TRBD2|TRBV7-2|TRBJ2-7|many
CASSLALGGGPYEQYF
TGTGCCAGCAGCTTAGCGCTAGGCGGGGGGCCCTACGAGCAGTACTTC
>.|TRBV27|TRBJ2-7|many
CASSLSRSYEQYF
TGTGCCAGCAGTTTAAGCAGGTCCTACGAGCAGTACTTC
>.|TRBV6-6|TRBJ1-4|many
CASSPGVREYEKLFF
TGTGCCAGCAGTCCGGGGGTGCGCGAATATGAAAAACTGTTTTTT
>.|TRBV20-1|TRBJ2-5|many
CSVRVQETQYF
TGCAGTGTCAGAGTCCAAGAGACCCAGTACTTC
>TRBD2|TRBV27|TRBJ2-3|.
CASSQGLAGGTDTQYF
TGTGCCAGCAGTCAGGGACTAGCGGGAGGCACAGATACGCAGTATTTT
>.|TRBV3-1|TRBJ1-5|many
CASSQDPLSTQHF
TGTGCCAGCAGCCAAGATCCCCTGTCAACCCAGCATTTT
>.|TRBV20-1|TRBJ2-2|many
CSASGGLNTGELFF
TGCAGTGCTAGCGGGGGGCTGAACACCGGGGAGCTGTTTTTT
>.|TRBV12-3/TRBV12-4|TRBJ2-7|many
CASRPTGGENEQYF
TGTGCCAGCAGGCCAACAGGGGGGGAGAACGAGCAGTACTTC
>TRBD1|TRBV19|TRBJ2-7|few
CASSTGTAEYEQYF
TGTGCCAGTAGTACCGGGACAGCAGAATACGAGCAGTACTTC
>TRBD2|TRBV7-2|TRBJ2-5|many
CASSLGAGGETQYF
TGTGCCAGCAGCTTAGGAGCGGGGGGAGAGACCCAGTACTTC
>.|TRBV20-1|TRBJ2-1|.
CSARPSYNEQFF
TGCAGTGCTAGACCCAGCTACAATGAGCAGTTCTTC
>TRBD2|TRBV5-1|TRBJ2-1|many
CASSLGLAGSNEQFF
TGCGCCAGCAGCCTGGGACTAGCGGGCTCTAATGAGCAGTTCTTC
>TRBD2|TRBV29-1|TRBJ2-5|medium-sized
CSVEGSGREPQETQYF
TGCAGCGTTGAAGGCTCGGGGCGGGAGCCCCAAGAGACCCAGTACTTC
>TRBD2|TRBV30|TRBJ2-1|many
CAWSGVTKGRAQFF
TGTGCCTGGAGTGGGGTCACTAAGGGGAGGGCGCAGTTCTTC
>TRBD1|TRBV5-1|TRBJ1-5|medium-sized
CASSLEAGGGQPQHF
TGCGCCAGCAGCTTGGAGGCAGGGGGCGGGCAGCCCCAGCATTTT
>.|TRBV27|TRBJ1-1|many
CASSLKSRGNTEAFF
TGTGCCAGCAGTTTAAAGAGCAGGGGGAACACTGAAGCTTTCTTT
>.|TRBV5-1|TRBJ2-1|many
CASSLVAAGNEQFF
TGCGCCAGCAGCTTGGTGGCTGCGGGGAATGAGCAGTTCTTC
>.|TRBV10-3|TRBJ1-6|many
CAISEGRGGNSPLHF
TGTGCCATCAGTGAAGGCAGGGGAGGTAATTCACCCCTCCACTTT
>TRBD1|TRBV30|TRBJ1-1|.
CACRKGQGDTEAFF
TGTGCCTGTCGGAAGGGACAGGGGGACACTGAAGCTTTCTTT
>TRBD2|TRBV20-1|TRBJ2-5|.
CSARPSGRVRETQYF
TGCAGTGCTAGACCTAGCGGGAGGGTAAGAGAGACCCAGTACTTC
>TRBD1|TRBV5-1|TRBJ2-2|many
CASSTGQGTNTGELFF
TGCGCCAGCAGCACCGGACAGGGCACGAACACCGGGGAGCTGTTTTTT
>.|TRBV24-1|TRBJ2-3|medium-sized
CATSDLIQGTDTQYF
TGTGCCACCAGTGATTTGATACAGGGCACAGATACGCAGTATTTT
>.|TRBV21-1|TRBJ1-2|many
CASSNRQGLHGYTF
TGTGCCAGCAGCAACCGCCAGGGACTTCATGGCTACACCTTC
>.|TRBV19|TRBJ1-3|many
CASSPPGGAGNTIYF
TGTGCCAGTAGTCCCCCGGGCGGGGCTGGAAACACCATATATTTT
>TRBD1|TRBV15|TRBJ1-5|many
CATSRTGDSNQPQHF
TGTGCCACCAGCAGGACAGGGGATAGCAATCAGCCCCAGCATTTT
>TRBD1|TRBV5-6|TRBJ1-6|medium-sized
CASSLTGTGNSPLHF
TGTGCCAGCAGCTTAACCGGGACAGGGAATTCACCCCTCCACTTT
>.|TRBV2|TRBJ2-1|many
CASSVDSSYNEQFF
TGTGCCAGCAGTGTGGACAGCTCCTACAATGAGCAGTTCTTC
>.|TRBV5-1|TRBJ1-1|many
CASSLYSLNTEAFF
TGCGCCAGCAGCCTGTACTCATTGAACACTGAAGCTTTCTTT
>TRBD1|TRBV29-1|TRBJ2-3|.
CSVENLGTGGTDTQYF
TGCAGCGTTGAAAATCTAGGGACAGGGGGCACAGATACGCAGTATTTT
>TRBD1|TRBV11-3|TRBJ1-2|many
CASSFSWGQGNYGYTF
TGTGCCAGCAGCTTCAGCTGGGGACAGGGCAACTATGGCTACACCTTC
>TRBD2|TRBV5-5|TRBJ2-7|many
CASSWEGPSSYEQYF
TGTGCCAGCAGCTGGGAGGGACCCAGCTCCTACGAGCAGTACTTC
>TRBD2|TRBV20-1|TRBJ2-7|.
CSAIGPGLVYEQYF
TGCAGTGCTATAGGCCCGGGACTAGTCTACGAGCAGTACTTC
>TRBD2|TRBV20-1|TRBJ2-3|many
CSAKASGSTDTQYF
TGCAGTGCTAAAGCTAGCGGTAGCACAGATACGCAGTATTTT
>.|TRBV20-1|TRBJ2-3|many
CSPIGTWRDTQYF
TGCAGTCCGATCGGGACTTGGCGAGATACGCAGTATTTT
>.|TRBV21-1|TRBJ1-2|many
CASSIGRQSYGYTF
TGTGCCAGCAGCATCGGCAGACAATCCTATGGCTACACCTTC
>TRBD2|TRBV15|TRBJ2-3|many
CATSRRLAGVGMRADTQYF
TGTGCCACCAGCAGGCGACTAGCGGGAGTAGGTATGCGGGCAGATACGCAGTATTTT
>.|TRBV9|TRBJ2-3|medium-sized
CASSVEPRPDTQYF
TGTGCCAGCAGCGTAGAACCAAGGCCCGATACGCAGTATTTT